The entry that follows covers one TCR beta chain sequence. Its specificity is not known. The sample is drawn from a study of T cell clonotyping in hematopoietic cell transplantation. Study-wide results and caveats: Graft donor and pretransplant recipient Inverse Simpson Index values predicted broader posttransplant TCR diversity. Pathologically expanded recipient clonotypes increased progressively from day 30 to day 180 as diversity fell.

V dropped 6 bases and J dropped 4 bases, with 12 bases sitting between them. From germline, CDR1 is SGHTA and CDR2 FQGNSA. This CDR3 comprises 13 residues. Some clones are missing from TCRdb's copy, which holds only in-frame ones; the method was immunoSEQ multiplex PCR. The sample has over 8,000 clones; approximately 80% are singletons. The sequence came from a female patient in her forties or fifties who had an allogeneic stem cell transplant from an unrelated donor, so the T cells may come from the graft donor. Some clones in this sample may be carry-over from other donors' samples. Sequenced here: peripheral blood mononuclear cells, sampled 180 days after allogeneic stem cell transplant. This chain links TRBV7-2 with TRBJ2-5; perhaps D is TRBD1 or TRBD2 (6 bases each). As DNA, the CDR3 is TGTGCCAGCAGAGTAGGGGGGCGAGAGACCCAGTACTTC. This gives the protein CASRVGGRETQYF.